A single sample gave rise to the 31 T cell receptor beta chains below, sequenced in a study of T-cell memory formation after mild COVID-19. One entry per CDR3 protein, called by TCRdb with MiXCR from the 5' RACE reads. This table holds about 350,000 distinct CDR3 sequences, roughly 13% found once. Sequenced material: PBMCs or a T cell subset sorted from them (not recorded which). The receptor set was obtained from a young man who had mild COVID-19 (a few samples of this study predate the infection). Cell type and time point are not known.

This clonotype has a handful of counts. The chain carries TRBV6-6 and TRBJ2-1; D is perhaps TRBD2 (5 bases). In germline, CDR1 is MNHNY, CDR2 SVGAGI (reference sequence). The CDR3 runs 12 residues. V was shortened by 2 bases and J by 9 bases, with 8 bases between the two germline ends. CDR3 DNA: TGTGCCAGCAGTTACGAGCGGCGTGAGCAGTTCTTC. Translated: CASSYERREQFF.

The rearrangement joins TRBV5-4 to TRBJ2-7, with D perhaps matching TRBD2 (5 bases). V was clipped by 0 bases and J by 7 bases, with 8 bases between them. The CDR3 loop spans 12 amino acids. CDR1 SGHNT and CDR2 YYREEE come from the germline V gene (reference sequence). The chain's CDR3 is CASSLEGREQYF. CDR3 coding DNA: TGTGCCAGCAGCTTGGAAGGGAGAGAGCAGTACTTC.

This clonotype was counted between two and nine times. The chain uses TRBV2 and TRBJ1-1, with D perhaps TRBD1 (5 bases). This CDR3 contains 12 residues. From germline, CDR1 is SNHLY and CDR2 FYNNEI. The germline V and J ends were trimmed by 6 bases and 7 bases, with 12 bases remaining between them. The chain's CDR3 is CASRPDSREAFF. The CDR3, as DNA: TGTGCCAGCAGGCCCGACAGCCGTGAAGCTTTCTTT.

Many counts were recorded for this clonotype. The genes are TRBV6-2 or TRBV6-3 and TRBJ2-3; D gene ambiguous. This CDR3 spans 13 amino acids. V was cut by 4 bases and J by 2 bases, with 7 bases left in between. CDR1 and CDR2 (germline): MNHEY, SVGEGT. CDR3 in DNA: TGTGCCAGCAGTTCTAGTCCCACAGATACGCAGTATTTT. The encoded protein is CASSSSPTDTQYF.

This clonotype was observed a handful of times. The V and J genes are TRBV10-3 and TRBJ2-1, with D possibly matching TRBD2 (5 bases). Germline V lookup: CDR1 ENHRY, CDR2 SYGVKD. The CDR3 contains 14 residues. The V gene lost 5 bases and the J gene lost 2 bases, with 10 bases spanning the gap. The CDR3 spells CAISSDLTYNEQFF. CDR3 nucleotides: TGTGCCATCAGTTCGGACTTAACCTACAATGAGCAGTTCTTC.

This clonotype has a count of ten or more. The chain uses TRBV12-3 or TRBV12-4 and TRBJ2-7, with 9 bases identical to TRBD1. The CDR3 spans 16 residues. The junction had 12 bases not matched to a gene; V was cut back by 7 bases and J by 2 bases. CDR3 amino acids: CASTPTGTGLTYEQYF. The DNA for the CDR3 is TGTGCCAGCACCCCTACCGGGACAGGGCTTACCTACGAGCAGTACTTC.

The V and J genes are TRBV7-2 and TRBJ1-2; D gene unclear. The CDR3 contains 15 residues. Germline CDR1 SGHTA, CDR2 FQGNSA. V was cut by 5 bases and J by 2 bases, with 15 bases left in between. The CDR3 DNA sequence: TGTGCCAGCAGCGTCACTGGGAAGGCAAACTATGGCTACACCTTC. It specifies CASSVTGKANYGYTF.

This clonotype was counted between two and nine times. The rearrangement uses TRBV9 and TRBJ2-2, with no clear D. Germline CDR1 and CDR2: SGDLS and YYNGEE. The CDR3 consists of 14 residues. Trimming left V 7 bases short and J 0 bases short, with 10 bases between. This chain's CDR3 is CASGPPANTGELFF. CDR3 nucleotide sequence: TGTGCCAGCGGGCCGCCCGCGAACACCGGGGAGCTGTTTTTT.

The rearrangement joins TRBV27 to TRBJ1-2, with 9 positions matching TRBD1. Germline V gene data show CDR1 as MNHEY and CDR2 as SMNVEV (reference sequence). The CDR3 runs to 14 residues. V shed 5 bases, J shed 8 bases, and the junction held 9 bases outside the gene matches. CDR3 DNA sequence: TGTGCCAGCAGTCACGGGACAGGGCCGGTGGGCTACACCTTC. Amino acids: CASSHGTGPVGYTF.

This clonotype has ten or more counts. This chain's CDR3 is CATSDLDSRYGYTF. CDR3 nucleotide sequence: TGTGCCACCAGTGATCTCGACAGTCGCTATGGCTACACCTTC. The chain combines TRBV24-1 with TRBJ1-2; D might be TRBD1 (5 bases). The CDR3 is 14 amino acids. Germline V gene lookup returns CDR1 KGHDR and CDR2 SFDVKD. Trimming removed 3 bases at V and 4 bases at J, with 11 bases between.

This chain joins TRBV4-2 and TRBJ1-3; D not certain. The length of the CDR3 is 15 residues. V lost 1 base and J 3 bases, leaving 10 bases between the germline ends. Germline lookup yields CDR1 LGHNA and CDR2 YNFKEQ. The CDR3 is CASSQGPAGGNTIYF. DNA for the CDR3: TGTGCCAGCAGCCAAGGGCCCGCCGGTGGAAACACCATATATTTT.

This clonotype occurred a few times. The chain has TRBV6-5 and TRBJ2-3, with TRBD2 matching 8 bases. CDR1 and CDR2 from the germline V gene are MNHEY and SVGAGI. The CDR3 extends over 15 amino acids. J lost 4 bases, V lost 8 bases, and 11 bases had no gene match. The CDR3 region has the DNA TGTGCCAGCTCTGCCTCGTCGGGGGGGGCAGATACGCAGTATTTT. This encodes CASSASSGGADTQYF.

This clonotype has a handful of counts. The CDR3: CASSLVGEGWETQYF. The DNA of the CDR3 is TGTGCCAGCAGCTTAGTAGGGGAGGGCTGGGAGACCCAGTACTTC. The gene calls are TRBV7-2 and TRBJ2-5, with 7 bases matching TRBD2. The germline V gene has CDR1 SGHTA and CDR2 FQGNSA. CDR3 length equals 15 residues. Germline trimming cut 1 base from V and 5 bases from J; bases unmatched to any gene: 7.

This clonotype was detected a few times. The rearrangement joins TRBV9 to TRBJ2-3; D gene uncertain. Germline V gene sequence: CDR1 SGDLS, CDR2 YYNGEE. Between the trimmed V and J ends, which lost 2 bases and 2 bases, there was a span of 12 bases. The CDR3 is made up of 15 amino acids. For the CDR3, the DNA is TGTGCCAGCAGCGTCTCGCCCCAGATCACAGATACGCAGTATTTT. This translates into CASSVSPQITDTQYF.

This clonotype occurred a few times. The rearrangement joins TRBV4-3 to TRBJ2-2; D is possibly TRBD2 (6 bases). The germline V and J ends were trimmed by 6 bases and 0 bases, with 14 bases remaining between them. Germline V gives CDR1 LGHNA, CDR2 YSLEER. The CDR3 sequence is 16 residues long. The CDR3 coding sequence is TGCGCCAGCAGTCAGGAGGGTTCCGCGAACACCGGGGAGCTGTTTTTT. Translating gives CASSQEGSANTGELFF.

This clonotype was detected only once. This sequence joins TRBV6-2 or TRBV6-3 and TRBJ2-3, with 7 bases fitting TRBD2. The CDR3 loop spans 16 amino acids. Trimming at V came to 0 bases and at J to 4 bases, leaving 7 bases not matched to a gene. Germline assignment: CDR1 MNHEY and CDR2 SVGEGT. The CDR3 DNA follows: TGTGCCAGCAGTTACTCGAAGACTAGCAAGGCAGATACGCAGTATTTT. This encodes CASSYSKTSKADTQYF.

The CDR3 loop reads CASSRLAMGRDTQYF. The CDR3, as DNA: TGTGCCAGCAGCCGACTAGCCATGGGGCGGGATACGCAGTATTTT. The V call is TRBV7-2, the J call TRBJ2-3; 7 positions agree with TRBD2. Unmatched junction bases numbered 11, after V lost 5 bases and J lost 6 bases. Germline V gene lookup returns CDR1 SGHTA and CDR2 FQGNSA. The CDR3 runs to 15 residues.

The table lists this clonotype with a few counts. This chain links TRBV20-1 with TRBJ2-5, with TRBD1 identical over 7 bases. Germline V gene sequence: CDR1 DFQATT, CDR2 SNEGSKA (reference sequence). This CDR3 has 13 residues. V shed 6 bases, J shed 1 base, and the junction held 5 bases outside the gene matches. CDR3 in DNA: TGCAGTGCCAGTGGGACAGCCCAAGAGACCCAGTACTTC. Its translation is CSASGTAQETQYF.

This clonotype was detected many times. The chain uses TRBV5-4 and TRBJ1-2; D unresolved. The CDR3 length is 13 residues. Germline V gene sequence: CDR1 SGHNT, CDR2 YYREEE (reference sequence). Trimming stripped 4 bases from V and 3 bases from J, with 10 bases between. CDR3 in DNA: TGTGCCAGCAGCATCGGACGGCACTATGGCTACACCTTC. Amino acid sequence: CASSIGRHYGYTF.

This chain joins TRBV7-9 and TRBJ1-4; D not certain. CDR3 length: 15 residues. V lost 5 bases, J lost 2 bases, and 12 bases lay in between. CDR1 SEHNR and CDR2 FQNEAQ come from the germline V gene (reference sequence). The CDR3 is CASSRTGKTNEKLFF. The CDR3 region has the DNA TGTGCCAGCAGCCGAACGGGGAAGACTAATGAAAAACTGTTTTTT.

This clonotype was recorded at least ten times. The chain couples TRBV5-6 to TRBJ2-5, with D unresolved. Germline V gene data show CDR1 as SGHDT and CDR2 as YYEEEE. This CDR3 region has 11 residues. The germline V and J ends were trimmed by 1 base and 5 bases, with 3 bases remaining between them. CDR3 loop: CASSLSETQYF. Written as DNA, the CDR3 is TGTGCCAGCAGCTTGTCGGAGACCCAGTACTTC.

The gene calls are TRBV12-3 or TRBV12-4 and TRBJ2-3, with D possibly called TRBD1 or TRBD2 (7 bases each). Trimming shortened V by 5 bases and J by 6 bases, and 15 bases separated the two germline ends. This CDR3 is 14 amino acids long. CDR3 loop: CASSQTGEGDTQYF. DNA for the CDR3: TGTGCCAGCAGTCAAACAGGGGAGGGGGATACGCAGTATTTT.

This clonotype was seen ten or more times. The rearrangement links TRBV7-9 to TRBJ2-3, with D maybe TRBD2 (5 bases). Germline V gene sequence: CDR1 SEHNR, CDR2 FQNEAQ (reference sequence). CDR3 length equals 16 residues. V was shortened by 5 bases and J by 4 bases, with 19 bases between the two germline ends. The CDR3 DNA reads TGTGCCAGCAGCCCTGCAGCCAGGACTGTGGCAGATACGCAGTATTTT. This codes for CASSPAARTVADTQYF.

This chain links TRBV5-6 with TRBJ2-1; TRBD2 matches 9 bases. The CDR3 runs to 14 residues. V was clipped by 2 bases and J by 8 bases; unmatched bases: 5. Germline V lookup: CDR1 SGHDT, CDR2 YYEEEE. The CDR3 nucleotides read TGTGCCAGCAGCTTAGTAGCGGGGGTACATGAGCAGTTCTTC. Protein: CASSLVAGVHEQFF.

This clonotype was seen a handful of times. This chain uses TRBV19 with TRBJ1-2, with a weak D call TRBD1 (5 bases). CDR1 and CDR2 from the germline V gene are LNHDA and SQIVND (reference sequence). The CDR3 is made up of 15 amino acids. Trimming took 5 bases from V and 4 from J, leaving 17 bases between them. For the CDR3, the DNA is TGTGCCAGTAGTGTGACGGGGACCGCGTCCTATGGCTACACCTTC. Its translation is CASSVTGTASYGYTF.

This clonotype was seen a few times. The chain carries TRBV5-6 and TRBJ2-7; 8 bases are shared with TRBD1. The germline V gene has CDR1 SGHDT and CDR2 YYEEEE. This CDR3 has 14 amino acids. The trim removed 5 bases at V and 3 bases at J, leaving 7 bases unmatched. Here the CDR3 DNA reads TGTGCCAGCAGAACCGGGACAGGCCTCTACGAGCAGTACGTC. Its protein product is CASRTGTGLYEQYV.

This clonotype was counted at least ten times. The chain is built from TRBV4-3 and TRBJ1-2; D possibly corresponds to TRBD1 (5 bases). The CDR3 spans 17 residues. The V and J ends lost 0 bases and 0 bases respectively, with 14 bases between them. CDR1 is LGHNA, CDR2 YSLEER, per germline. CDR3 residues: CASSQDLWDRANYGYTF. CDR3 coding DNA: TGCGCCAGCAGCCAAGATCTTTGGGACCGAGCTAACTATGGCTACACCTTC.

This clonotype was seen many times. This rearrangement joins TRBV5-6 to TRBJ2-2, with D perhaps TRBD1 (5 bases). V was shortened by 2 bases and J by 3 bases, with 11 bases between the two germline ends. Germline CDR1 reads SGHDT; CDR2 reads YYEEEE. The CDR3 runs to 15 residues. The CDR3 reads CASSLVDRDTGELFF. For the CDR3, the DNA is TGTGCCAGCAGCTTAGTTGACAGAGACACCGGGGAGCTGTTTTTT.

This clonotype showed up just a few times. CDR3 amino acids: CASSQDFSGGSEKLFF. The CDR3, as DNA: TGCGCCAGCAGCCAAGATTTCTCAGGGGGGAGTGAAAAACTGTTTTTT. This sequence joins TRBV4-3 and TRBJ1-4, with 7 positions matching TRBD1. The V segment lost 0 bases and the J segment 7 bases; nucleotides outside the gene matches: 8. CDR1 is LGHNA and CDR2 is YSLEER in the germline V gene. The CDR3 runs to 16 residues.

The chain combines TRBV15 with TRBJ1-5; TRBD1 aligns across 7 bases. The germline CDR1 and CDR2 sequences are LNHNV and YYDKDF (reference sequence). The J segment lost 4 bases and the V segment lost 5 bases, leaving 5 bases of the junction unmatched. The CDR3 has 14 amino acids. This CDR3 reads CATSGGQVNQPQHF. The CDR3 DNA sequence: TGTGCCACCAGCGGAGGACAGGTAAATCAGCCCCAGCATTTT.

The chain is built from TRBV4-1 and TRBJ1-2, with 7 bases lining up with TRBD1. Germline V lookup: CDR1 MGHRA, CDR2 YSYEKL. With V trimmed by 5 bases and J by 5 bases, 14 bases remained unmatched. The CDR3 sequence is 16 residues long. For the CDR3, the DNA is TGCGCCAGCAGCACGGGACAGTACCAAAGGGGTTATGGCTACACCTTC. It specifies CASSTGQYQRGYGYTF.